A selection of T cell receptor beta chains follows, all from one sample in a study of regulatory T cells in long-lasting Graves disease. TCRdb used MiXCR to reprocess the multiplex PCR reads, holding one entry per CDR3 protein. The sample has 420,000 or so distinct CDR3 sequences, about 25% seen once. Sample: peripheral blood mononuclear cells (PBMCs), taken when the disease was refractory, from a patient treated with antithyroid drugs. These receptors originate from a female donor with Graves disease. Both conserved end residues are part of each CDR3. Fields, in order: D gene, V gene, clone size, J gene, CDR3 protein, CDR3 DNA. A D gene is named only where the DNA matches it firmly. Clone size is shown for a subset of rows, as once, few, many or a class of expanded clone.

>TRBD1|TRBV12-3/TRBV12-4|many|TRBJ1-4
CASSLMGQLNEKLFF
TGTGCCAGCAGTTTAATGGGACAGCTAAATGAAAAACTGTTTTTT
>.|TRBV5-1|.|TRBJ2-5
CASSLGSEGETQYF
TGCGCCAGCAGCTTGGGATCCGAAGGGGAGACCCAGTACTTC
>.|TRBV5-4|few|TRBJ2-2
CASSLEALAGELFF
TGTGCCAGCAGCTTGGAGGCGTTAGCGGGGGAGCTGTTTTTT
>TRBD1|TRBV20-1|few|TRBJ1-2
CSASETGVGYGYTF
TGCAGTGCTAGTGAGACAGGGGTGGGCTATGGCTACACCTTC
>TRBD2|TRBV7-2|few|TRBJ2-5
CASSLAGGLAAQTQYF
TGTGCCAGCAGCTTAGCCGGGGGACTAGCGGCCCAAACCCAGTACTTC
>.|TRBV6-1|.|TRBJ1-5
CASSASGNQPQHF
TGTGCCAGCAGTGCCTCAGGGAATCAGCCCCAGCATTTT
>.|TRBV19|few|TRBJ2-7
CASSINGFYEQYF
TGTGCCAGTAGTATTAACGGTTTCTACGAGCAGTACTTC
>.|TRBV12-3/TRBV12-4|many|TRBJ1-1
CASSRDPGIGTEAFF
TGTGCCAGCAGTCGGGACCCGGGCATAGGCACTGAAGCTTTCTTT
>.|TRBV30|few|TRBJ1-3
CAREVGGNTIYF
TGTGCACGAGAAGTGGGAGGAAACACCATATATTTT
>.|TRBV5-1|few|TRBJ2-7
CASSLDINYGEQYF
TGCGCCAGCAGCTTGGATATCAACTACGGGGAGCAGTACTTC
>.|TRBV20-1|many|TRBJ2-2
CSARSYSVRGHTGELFF
TGCAGTGCTAGATCCTACTCGGTCAGGGGACACACCGGGGAGCTGTTTTTT
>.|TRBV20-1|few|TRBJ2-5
CSASSGAGAQETQYF
TGCAGTGCGAGCAGCGGGGCAGGGGCCCAAGAGACCCAGTACTTC
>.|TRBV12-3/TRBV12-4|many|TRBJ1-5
CASSLSSISNQPQHF
TGTGCCAGCAGTCTCTCCTCTATTAGCAATCAGCCCCAGCATTTT
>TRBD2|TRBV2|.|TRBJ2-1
CASSGLAGSYNEQFF
TGTGCCAGCAGTGGGTTAGCGGGAAGCTACAATGAGCAGTTCTTC
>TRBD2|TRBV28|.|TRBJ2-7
CASRGRETYEQYF
TGTGCCAGCAGAGGGCGGGAGACTTACGAGCAGTACTTC
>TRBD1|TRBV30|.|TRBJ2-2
CAWSGTGRTGELFF
TGTGCCTGGAGTGGGACAGGAAGAACCGGGGAGCTGTTTTTT
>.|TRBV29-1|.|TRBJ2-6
CSVEEGLFWANVLTF
TGCAGCGTTGAAGAAGGCCTGTTCTGGGCCAACGTCCTGACTTTC
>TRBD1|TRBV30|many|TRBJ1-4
CAWSGQGRGEKLFF
TGTGCCTGGAGTGGACAGGGAAGAGGAGAAAAACTGTTTTTT
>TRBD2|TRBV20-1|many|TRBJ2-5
CSGIGTSGTQETQYF
TGCAGTGGCATAGGGACTAGCGGAACTCAAGAGACCCAGTACTTC
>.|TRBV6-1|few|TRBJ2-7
CASSEGWRGGYEQYF
TGTGCCAGCAGTGAAGGGTGGAGGGGGGGGTACGAGCAGTACTTC
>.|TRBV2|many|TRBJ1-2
CASSEVGSYTF
TGTGCCAGCAGTGAAGTAGGAAGCTACACCTTC
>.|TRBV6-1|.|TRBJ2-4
CASSEVTAKAIQYF
TGTGCCAGCAGTGAAGTAACAGCCAAAGCTATTCAGTACTTC
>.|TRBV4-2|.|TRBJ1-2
CASSRRSYGYTF
TGTGCCAGCAGCCGAAGGAGTTATGGCTACACCTTC